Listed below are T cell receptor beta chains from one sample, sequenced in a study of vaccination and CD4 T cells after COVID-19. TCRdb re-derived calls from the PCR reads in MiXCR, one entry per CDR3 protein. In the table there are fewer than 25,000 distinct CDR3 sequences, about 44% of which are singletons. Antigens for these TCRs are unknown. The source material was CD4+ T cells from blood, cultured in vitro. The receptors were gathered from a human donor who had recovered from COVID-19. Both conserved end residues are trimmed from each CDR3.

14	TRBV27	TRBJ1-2	ASSSYQSGTAYGYT
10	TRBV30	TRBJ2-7	AWTSGTYEQY
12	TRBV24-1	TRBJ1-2	ATSDTGTDYGYT
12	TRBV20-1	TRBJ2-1	SVLRSSGGNEQF
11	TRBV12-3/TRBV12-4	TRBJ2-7	ASSLRERNEQY
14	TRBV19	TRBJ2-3	ASSTITSVSTDTQY
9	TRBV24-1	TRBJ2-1	ATRGPNEQF
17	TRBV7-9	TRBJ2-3	ASSPGLAGLLLLTDTQY
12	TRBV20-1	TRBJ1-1	SARVPGLSERAF
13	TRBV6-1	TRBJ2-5	ASSGANGRQETQY
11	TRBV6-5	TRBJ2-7	ASSFIGLYEQY
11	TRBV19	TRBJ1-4	ASTGRVSQKLF
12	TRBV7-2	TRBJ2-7	ASSLERQSYEQY
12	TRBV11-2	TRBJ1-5	ASSLGSGDQPQH
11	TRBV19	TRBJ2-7	ASSRTGGNEQY
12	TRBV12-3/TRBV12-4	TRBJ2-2	ACIRGMNTGELF
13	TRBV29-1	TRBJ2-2	SVVGQGSNTGELF
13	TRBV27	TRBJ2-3	ASRASGRSTDTQY
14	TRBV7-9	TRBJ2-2	ASSTPDRDNTGELF
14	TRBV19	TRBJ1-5	ASSSLRLGINQPQH
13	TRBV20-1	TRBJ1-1	SATTGQRLNTEAF
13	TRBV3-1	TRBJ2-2	ASSHSGSVVGELF
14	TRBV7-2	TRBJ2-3	ASSLRSGGSTDTQY
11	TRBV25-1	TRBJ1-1	ASSGGRHTEAF
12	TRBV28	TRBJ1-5	ASRAGTGDQPQH
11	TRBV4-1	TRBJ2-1	ASSRWGYNEQF